This entry lists 29 T cell receptor beta chains sequenced from one sample in a study of T cells in localized non-small cell lung cancer. Libraries were prepared by immunoSEQ multiplex PCR; TCRdb keeps only in-frame clonotypes and omits some of them. The sample has about 72,000 clones, approximately 84% seen once. Sequenced material: peripheral blood, taken before any cancer treatment. The receptors here all came from an older female donor with stage I lung adenocarcinoma.

The chain recombines TRBV28 with TRBJ2-7, with 7 bases fitting TRBD2. The ends lost 3 bases at V and 7 bases at J; junction bases unmatched: 9. This CDR3 comprises 14 residues. CDR1 is MDHEN and CDR2 is SYDVKM in the germline V gene. CDR3 loop: CASSFVAGVREQYF. In DNA form, the CDR3 reads TGTGCCAGCAGTTTTGTTGCGGGAGTCCGGGAGCAGTACTTC. The full variable domain, rest sourced from reference TRBV28 and TRBJ2-7, is DVKVTQSSRYLVKRTGEKVFLECVQDMDHENMFWYRQDPGLGLRLIYFSYDVKMKEKGDIPEGYSVSREKKERFSLILESASTNQTSMYLCASSFVAGVREQYFGPGTRLTVT.

V is TRBV6-6 and J is TRBJ2-7; maybe TRBD1 (6 bases). This CDR3 contains 14 residues. V was clipped by 5 bases and J by 0 bases, with 11 bases between them. The germline CDR1 and CDR2 sequences are MNHNY and SVGAGI (reference sequence). The CDR3 region has the DNA TGTGCCAGCAGTACCTGGACAGTCTCCTACGAGCAGTACTTC. The encoded protein is CASSTWTVSYEQYF.

This clone occurred once. The rearrangement joins TRBV27 to TRBJ1-1, with TRBD1 matching over 8 bases. This CDR3 contains 13 residues. Germline CDR1 MNHEY, CDR2 SMNVEV (reference sequence). Trimming took 4 bases from V and 7 from J; bases not matched to a gene: 5. Here the CDR3 DNA reads TGTGCCAGCAGTTCCGACAGGGGTAATGAAGCTTTCTTT. Encoded protein: CASSSDRGNEAFF.

This sequence joins TRBV11-2 and TRBJ2-1, with D possibly TRBD1 on 6 matching bases. The CDR3 sequence is 13 residues long. Germline V lookup: CDR1 SGHAT, CDR2 FQNNGV. V dropped 4 bases and J dropped 8 bases, with 12 bases sitting between them. CDR3 sequence (DNA): TGTGCCAGCAGCTCCCAGGGGAGATATGAGCAGTTCTTC. Amino acid sequence: CASSSQGRYEQFF.

The chain has TRBV19 and TRBJ2-5, with 9 positions matching TRBD1. Trimming cost V 3 bases and J 2 bases; bases outside gene matches: 10. Germline V gene sequence: CDR1 LNHDA, CDR2 SQIVND (reference sequence). CDR3 length: 17 residues. CDR3 sequence reads: CASSINPTGGVQETQYF. CDR3 DNA sequence: TGTGCCAGTAGTATTAACCCGACAGGGGGAGTACAAGAGACCCAGTACTTC.

The rearrangement links TRBV5-1 to TRBJ1-4; 8 bases agree with TRBD1. V dropped 0 bases and J dropped 8; count of bases not matched to a gene: 6. In germline, CDR1 is SGHRS, CDR2 YFSETQ. The CDR3 spans 15 residues. The CDR3 nucleotides are TGCGCCAGCAGCTTGGCCGCCAGGGGGCGGGAAAAACTGTTTTTT. Translated: CASSLAARGREKLFF.

This clone was recorded a few times. This chain links TRBV27 with TRBJ2-7; D remains unclear. Trimming shortened V by 4 bases and J by 0 bases, and 10 bases separated the two germline ends. The CDR3 is 14 residues long. Looked up from germline, CDR1 is MNHEY and CDR2 is SMNVEV (reference sequence). The CDR3 bases are TGTGCCAGCAGTTACTCCCCCAGCTCCTACGAGCAGTACTTC. It yields the protein CASSYSPSSYEQYF.

V usage is TRBV6-1 and J usage is TRBJ1-6; possible D gene TRBD1, 5 bases. CDR1 and CDR2 from the germline V gene are MNHNS and SASEGT. Trimming pared 4 bases from V and 8 bases from J, leaving 18 bases between. The CDR3 length is 16 residues. CDR3: CASSGGRDSFDSPLHF. CDR3 in DNA: TGTGCCAGCAGTGGAGGGCGGGACTCATTTGATTCACCCCTCCACTTT.

The chain uses TRBV5-6 and TRBJ2-5; D not certain. The CDR3 is made up of 13 amino acids. Trimming left V 2 bases short and J 5 bases short, with 10 bases between. Germline assignment: CDR1 SGHDT and CDR2 YYEEEE. Here the CDR3 reads CASSFAGWETQYF. DNA of the CDR3: TGTGCCAGCAGCTTCGCAGGTTGGGAGACCCAGTACTTC.

This sequence joins TRBV7-3 and TRBJ1-1, with 9 bases identical to TRBD1. This CDR3 region has 17 residues. The germline CDR1 and CDR2 sequences are SGHTA and FQGTGA. Losses at the gene ends were 5 bases for V and 6 bases for J; bases not matched to a gene: 16. The CDR3: CASSPQGAIPQSAEAFF. In DNA, the CDR3 is TGTGCCAGCAGCCCACAGGGGGCGATTCCCCAATCCGCTGAAGCTTTCTTT.

The chain uses TRBV12-5 and TRBJ1-1; D is unresolved. Trimming removed 2 bases from V and 4 bases from J, with 14 bases in between. CDR1 and CDR2 from the germline V gene are LGHNT and FRNRAP. The CDR3 is 15 residues long. CDR3 region: CASGLPGAKGTEAFF. In DNA form, the CDR3 reads TGTGCTAGTGGTTTGCCCGGCGCTAAGGGCACTGAAGCTTTCTTT.

The J gene is TRBJ2-3, the V gene TRBV10-2; D gene unclear. Germline-derived CDR1 and CDR2 are WSHSY and SAAADI. The CDR3 length is 17 residues. With 3 bases removed from V and 2 bases from J, the gap between germline ends came to 18 bases. DNA of the CDR3: TGCGCCAGCAGTGACGGAAACCTTCCTTGGGACACAGATACGCAGTATTTT. It is translated as CASSDGNLPWDTDTQYF.

The V call is TRBV5-1, the J call TRBJ1-3, with a tentative D call TRBD1 (5 bases). Trimming stripped 2 bases from V and 0 bases from J, with 9 bases between. The CDR3 length is 15 residues. The V gene's germline CDR1 is SGHRS and CDR2 YFSETQ. For the CDR3, the DNA is TGCGCCAGCAGCTTAACAGGTTCCTCTGGAAACACCATATATTTT. Protein sequence: CASSLTGSSGNTIYF.

The chain recombines TRBV27 with TRBJ2-7; maybe TRBD1 (6 bases). Germline CDR1 is MNHEY and CDR2 is SMNVEV (reference sequence). The CDR3 totals 13 residues. V shed 4 bases and J shed 7 bases, with 14 bases lying between them. The CDR3 loop is CASSSQGPREQYF. In nucleotides, the CDR3 is TGTGCCAGCAGTTCGCAGGGGCCTAGGGAGCAGTACTTC.

The chain couples TRBV27 to TRBJ2-1, with TRBD1 identical over 7 bases. Germline V CDR1 and CDR2: MNHEY, SMNVEV (reference sequence). Trimming took 5 bases from V and 1 from J; bases not matched to a gene: 11. The CDR3 consists of 17 residues. As DNA, the CDR3 is TGTGCCAGCAGTCCCCCGACCGGGACAGAATCCTACAATGAGCAGTTCTTC. Translated, it gives CASSPPTGTESYNEQFF.

On this clone itself: At one of its ends the junction is not consistent with the germline gene, which may arise from a read error. The chain links TRBV5-1 to TRBJ2-1; 7 bases line up with TRBD2. CDR1 and CDR2 (germline): SGHRS, YFSETQ. The CDR3 is 14 amino acids. As DNA, the CDR3 is TGCGCCAGCAGCTTAATGACTAGCTACGATGAGCAGTTCTTC. It yields the protein CASSLMTSYDEQFF.

V is TRBV10-3 and J is TRBJ1-2, with TRBD1 matching over 8 bases. Germline trimming cut 5 bases from V and 4 bases from J; bases unmatched to any gene: 6. The germline V gene encodes CDR1 ENHRY and CDR2 SYGVKD. CDR3 length: 14 residues. The CDR3 DNA reads TGTGCCATCAGTCCCACCGGGACAGGCTATGGCTACACCTTC. Translated: CAISPTGTGYGYTF.

V and J are TRBV30 and TRBJ2-3, with 10 bases fitting TRBD1. This CDR3 comprises 14 residues. The trim removed 1 base at V and 3 bases at J, leaving 1 base unmatched. CDR1 and CDR2 (germline): GTSNPN, SVGIG (reference sequence). CDR3 nucleotides: TGTGCCTGGAGTGAGGACAGGGGGACAGATACGCAGTATTTT. Protein sequence: CAWSEDRGTDTQYF.

The chain recombines TRBV7-9 with TRBJ2-1; 11 bases agree with TRBD2. Germline V lookup: CDR1 SEHNR, CDR2 FQNEAQ (reference sequence). The CDR3 runs 16 residues. The V and J ends lost 4 bases and 9 bases, in that order; junction bases with no gene match: 11. CDR3: CASSSLAGGAGGEQFF. CDR3 nucleotide sequence: TGTGCCAGCAGCTCCCTAGCGGGGGGCGCTGGGGGTGAGCAGTTCTTC. Full variable domain (outside the CDR3, taken from reference TRBV7-9 and TRBJ2-1): DTGVSQNPRHKITKRGQNVTFRCDPISEHNRLYWYRQTLGQGPEFLTYFQNEAQLEKSRLLSDRFSAERPKGSFSTLEIQRTEQGDSAMYLCASSSLAGGAGGEQFFGPGTRLTVL.

This clone turned up a few times. The V call is TRBV5-5, the J call TRBJ1-1; D is unclear. Germline CDR1 reads SGHKS; CDR2 reads YYEKEE (reference sequence). The CDR3 has 14 amino acids. V lost 0 bases, J lost 0 bases, and 6 bases lay in between. The CDR3 protein is CASSLGDMNTEAFF. Here the CDR3 DNA reads TGTGCCAGCAGCTTGGGAGATATGAACACTGAAGCTTTCTTT.

This chain links TRBV11-2 with TRBJ2-1, with TRBD2 matching 8 bases. The CDR3 totals 16 residues. The V gene's germline CDR1 is SGHAT and CDR2 FQNNGV. The J segment lost 6 bases and the V segment lost 5 bases, leaving 12 bases of the junction unmatched. In nucleotides, the CDR3 is TGTGCCAGCAGCCCCCTTGCGGGGGGCCTATCCAATGAGCAGTTCTTC. Translating gives CASSPLAGGLSNEQFF.

In its sample, this clone was seen a few times. V usage is TRBV15 and J usage is TRBJ2-7; D not certain. The CDR3 has 14 residues. The V gene's germline CDR1 is LNHNV and CDR2 YYDKDF (reference sequence). V was cut by 0 bases and J by 7 bases, with 13 bases left in between. CDR3: CATSRDPQNSEQYF. CDR3 DNA sequence: TGTGCCACCAGCAGAGATCCCCAGAATTCAGAGCAGTACTTC.

A few counts support this clone. The chain carries TRBV18 and TRBJ1-1; TRBD1 is a possible D gene (5 bases). Germline CDR1 KGHSH, CDR2 LQKENI. Trimming pared 3 bases from V and 0 bases from J, leaving 11 bases between. This CDR3 has 15 amino acids. CDR3: CASSPGRTMNTEAFF. DNA of the CDR3: TGTGCCAGCTCACCGGGACGGACCATGAACACTGAAGCTTTCTTT.

The rearrangement links TRBV7-8 to TRBJ2-7, with 9 bases that match TRBD2. The CDR3 consists of 16 residues. With 2 bases clipped from V and 0 bases from J, the junction kept 5 bases outside the gene matches. Germline values: CDR1 SGHVS, CDR2 FQNEAQ. The DNA for the CDR3 is TGTGCCAGCAGCTTAACCCTAGCGGGGCACTCCTACGAGCAGTACTTC. Protein product: CASSLTLAGHSYEQYF.

The V call is TRBV14, the J call TRBJ1-1; D remains unclear. V was cut by 5 bases and J by 1 base, with 14 bases left in between. The CDR3 has 15 amino acids. From germline, CDR1 is SGHDN and CDR2 FVKESK. The CDR3 loop is CASSGRTTGNTEAFF. The CDR3 bases are TGTGCCAGCAGCGGCCGGACGACCGGGAACACTGAAGCTTTCTTT.

The gene calls are TRBV5-6 and TRBJ1-2; tentatively, D is TRBD1 (5 bases). CDR1 is SGHDT, CDR2 YYEEEE, per germline. V shed 1 base and J shed 4 bases, with 20 bases lying between them. The CDR3 is made up of 17 amino acids. The CDR3 sequence is CASSLSPNGGNAYGYTF. The CDR3 DNA follows: TGTGCCAGCAGCTTGTCCCCAAACGGGGGAAACGCCTATGGCTACACCTTC.

The chain carries TRBV5-1 and TRBJ2-7, with a weak D call TRBD1 (5 bases). Germline assignment: CDR1 SGHRS and CDR2 YFSETQ. This CDR3 is 16 amino acids long. Trimming left V 0 bases short and J 0 bases short, with 13 bases between. The CDR3 protein is CASSLGGETASYEQYF. The CDR3 DNA is TGCGCCAGCAGCTTGGGGGGCGAAACCGCCTCCTACGAGCAGTACTTC.

This chain links TRBV19 with TRBJ2-2; the D gene is possibly TRBD2 (6 bases). V dropped 5 bases and J dropped 8 bases, with 12 bases sitting between them. The CDR3 spans 13 residues. CDR1 LNHDA and CDR2 SQIVND come from the germline V gene (reference sequence). Here the CDR3 reads CASSLLAIGELFF. CDR3 nucleotides: TGTGCCAGTAGTCTGCTAGCGATTGGGGAGCTGTTTTTT.

The chain recombines TRBV29-1 with TRBJ2-1; 7 nucleotides align to TRBD1. CDR1 SQVTM and CDR2 ANQGSEA come from the germline V gene. This CDR3 comprises 13 residues. The CDR3 bases are TGCAGGGTAGGGGACAGAGGGGGAAATGAGCAGTTCTTC. Translation gives CRVGDRGGNEQFF.